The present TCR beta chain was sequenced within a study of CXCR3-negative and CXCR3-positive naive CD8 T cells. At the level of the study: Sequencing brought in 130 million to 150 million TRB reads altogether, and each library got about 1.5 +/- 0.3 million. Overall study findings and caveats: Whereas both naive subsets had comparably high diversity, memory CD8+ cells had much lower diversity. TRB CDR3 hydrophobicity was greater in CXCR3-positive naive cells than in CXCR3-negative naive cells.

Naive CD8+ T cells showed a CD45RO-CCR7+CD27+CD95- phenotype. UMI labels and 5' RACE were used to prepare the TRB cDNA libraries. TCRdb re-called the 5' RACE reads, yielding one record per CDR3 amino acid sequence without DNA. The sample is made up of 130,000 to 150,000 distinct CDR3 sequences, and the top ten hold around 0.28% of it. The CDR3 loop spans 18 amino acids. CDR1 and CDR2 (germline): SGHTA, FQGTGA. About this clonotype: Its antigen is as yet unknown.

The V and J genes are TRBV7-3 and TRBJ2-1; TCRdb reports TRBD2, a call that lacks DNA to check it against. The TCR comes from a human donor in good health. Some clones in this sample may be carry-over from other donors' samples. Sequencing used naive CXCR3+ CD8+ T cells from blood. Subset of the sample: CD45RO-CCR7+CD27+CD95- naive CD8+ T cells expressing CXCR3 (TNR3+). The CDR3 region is CASSLLPAGAGPYNEQFF.